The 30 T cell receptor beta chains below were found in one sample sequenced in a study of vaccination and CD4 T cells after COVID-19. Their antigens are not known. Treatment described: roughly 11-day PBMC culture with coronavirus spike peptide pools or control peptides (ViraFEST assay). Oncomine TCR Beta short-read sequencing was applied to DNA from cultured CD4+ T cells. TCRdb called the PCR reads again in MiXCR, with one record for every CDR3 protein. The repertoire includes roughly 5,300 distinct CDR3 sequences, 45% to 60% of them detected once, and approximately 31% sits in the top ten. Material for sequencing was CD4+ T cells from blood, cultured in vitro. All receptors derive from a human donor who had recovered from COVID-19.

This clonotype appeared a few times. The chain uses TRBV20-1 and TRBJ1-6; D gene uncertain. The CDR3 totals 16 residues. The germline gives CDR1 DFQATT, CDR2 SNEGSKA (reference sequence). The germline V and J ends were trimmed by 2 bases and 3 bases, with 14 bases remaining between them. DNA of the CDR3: TGCAGTGCTAGATCTCTGGCCGGAGGCTATAATTCACCCCTCCACTTT. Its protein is CSARSLAGGYNSPLHF.

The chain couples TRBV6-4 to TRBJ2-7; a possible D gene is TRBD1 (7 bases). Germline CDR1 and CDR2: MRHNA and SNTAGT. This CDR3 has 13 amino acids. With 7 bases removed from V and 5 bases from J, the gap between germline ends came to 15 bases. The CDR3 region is CASTRQGGHEQYF. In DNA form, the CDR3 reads TGTGCCAGCACTAGGCAGGGGGGACACGAGCAGTACTTC.

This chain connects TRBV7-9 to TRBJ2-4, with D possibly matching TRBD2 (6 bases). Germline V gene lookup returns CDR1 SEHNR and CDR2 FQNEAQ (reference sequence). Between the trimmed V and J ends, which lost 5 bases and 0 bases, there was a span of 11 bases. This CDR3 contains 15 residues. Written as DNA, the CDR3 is TGTGCCAGCAGCCTCGTGGGGGGAGCCAAAAACATTCAGTACTTC. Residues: CASSLVGGAKNIQYF.

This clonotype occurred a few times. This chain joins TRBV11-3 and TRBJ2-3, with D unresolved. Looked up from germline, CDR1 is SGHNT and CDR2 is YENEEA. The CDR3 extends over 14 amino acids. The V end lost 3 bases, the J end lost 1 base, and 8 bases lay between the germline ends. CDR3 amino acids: CASSFGRGTDTQYF. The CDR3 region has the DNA TGTGCCAGCAGCTTCGGAAGAGGCACAGATACGCAGTATTTT.

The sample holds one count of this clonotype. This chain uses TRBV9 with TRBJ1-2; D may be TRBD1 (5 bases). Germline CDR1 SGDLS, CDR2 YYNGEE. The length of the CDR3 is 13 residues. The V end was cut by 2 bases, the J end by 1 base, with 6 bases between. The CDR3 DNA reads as TGTGCCAGCAGCGTGGACATTAACTATGGCTACACCTTC. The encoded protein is CASSVDINYGYTF.

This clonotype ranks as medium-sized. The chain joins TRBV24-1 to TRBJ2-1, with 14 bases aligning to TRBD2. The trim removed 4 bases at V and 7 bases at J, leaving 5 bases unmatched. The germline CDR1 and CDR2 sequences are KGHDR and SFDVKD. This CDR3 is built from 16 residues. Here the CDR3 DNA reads TGTGCCACCAGTGACCGGACTAGCGGGAGGCTAAATGAGCAGTTCTTC. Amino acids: CATSDRTSGRLNEQFF.

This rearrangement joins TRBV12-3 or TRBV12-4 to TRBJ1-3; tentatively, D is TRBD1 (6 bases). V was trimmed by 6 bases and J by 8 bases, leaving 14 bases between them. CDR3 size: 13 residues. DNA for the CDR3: TGTGCCAGCAGGGGAACAGGGAGGGACACCATATATTTT. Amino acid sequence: CASRGTGRDTIYF.

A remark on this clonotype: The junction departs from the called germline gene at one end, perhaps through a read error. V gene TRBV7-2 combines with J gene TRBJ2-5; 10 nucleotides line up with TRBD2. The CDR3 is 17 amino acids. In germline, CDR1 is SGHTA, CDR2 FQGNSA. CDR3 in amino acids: CASSPRTSGLARGTLYF. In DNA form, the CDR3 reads TGTGCCAGCAGCCCCCGGACTAGCGGATTGGCGAGGGGGACCCTGTACTTC. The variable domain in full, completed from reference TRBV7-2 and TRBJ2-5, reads GAGVSQSPSNKVTEKGKDVELRCDPISGHTALYWYRQSLGQGLEFLIYFQGNSAPDKSGLPSDRFSAERTGGSVSTLTIQRTQQEDSAVYLCASSPRTSGLARGTLYFGPGTRLLVL.

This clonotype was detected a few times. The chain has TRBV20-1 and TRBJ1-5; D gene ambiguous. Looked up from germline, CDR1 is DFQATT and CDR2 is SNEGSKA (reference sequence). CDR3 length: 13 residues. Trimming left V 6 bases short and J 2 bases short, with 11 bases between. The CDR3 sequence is CSAVRDRNQPQHF. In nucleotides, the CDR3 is TGCAGTGCGGTGAGGGATCGCAATCAGCCCCAGCATTTT.

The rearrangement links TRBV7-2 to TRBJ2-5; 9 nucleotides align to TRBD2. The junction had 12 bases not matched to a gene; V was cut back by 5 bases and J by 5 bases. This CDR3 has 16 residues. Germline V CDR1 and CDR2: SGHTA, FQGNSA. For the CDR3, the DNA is TGTGCCAGCAGCAAAAACCTAGCGGGGCGGCGGGAGACCCAGTACTTC. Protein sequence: CASSKNLAGRRETQYF.

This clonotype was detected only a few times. CDR3: CASRRGQGGNEQYF. Written as DNA, the CDR3 is TGTGCCAGCAGACGAGGACAGGGAGGCAACGAGCAGTACTTC. This sequence joins TRBV6-1 and TRBJ2-7, with 8 bases aligning to TRBD1. This CDR3 is built from 14 residues. The germline V gene has CDR1 MNHNS and CDR2 SASEGT. V lost 6 bases, J lost 5 bases, and 9 bases stayed unmatched.

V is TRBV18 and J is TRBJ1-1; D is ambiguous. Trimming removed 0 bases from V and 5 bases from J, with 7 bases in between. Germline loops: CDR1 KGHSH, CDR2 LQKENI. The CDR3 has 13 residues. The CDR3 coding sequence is TGTGCCAGCTCACCACCCGGAAGGACTGAAGCTTTCTTT. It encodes CASSPPGRTEAFF. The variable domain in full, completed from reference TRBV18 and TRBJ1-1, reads NAGVMQNPRHLVRRRGQEARLRCSPMKGHSHVYWYRQLPEEGLKFMVYLQKENIIDESGMPKERFSAEFPKEGPSILRIQQVVRGDSAAYFCASSPPGRTEAFFGQGTRLTVV.

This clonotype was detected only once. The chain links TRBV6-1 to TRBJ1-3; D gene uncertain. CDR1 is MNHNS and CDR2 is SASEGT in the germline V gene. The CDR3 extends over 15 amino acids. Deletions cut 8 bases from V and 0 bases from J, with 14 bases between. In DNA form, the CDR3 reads TGTGCCAGCCGCCGTGCATTGAGCTCTGGAAACACCATATATTTT. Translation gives CASRRALSSGNTIYF.

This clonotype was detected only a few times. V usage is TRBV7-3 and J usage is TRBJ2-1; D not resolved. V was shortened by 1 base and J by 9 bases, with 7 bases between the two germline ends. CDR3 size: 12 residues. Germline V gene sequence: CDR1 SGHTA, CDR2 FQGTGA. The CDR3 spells CASSLNFGEQFF. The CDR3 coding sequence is TGTGCCAGCAGCTTAAACTTTGGTGAGCAGTTCTTC.

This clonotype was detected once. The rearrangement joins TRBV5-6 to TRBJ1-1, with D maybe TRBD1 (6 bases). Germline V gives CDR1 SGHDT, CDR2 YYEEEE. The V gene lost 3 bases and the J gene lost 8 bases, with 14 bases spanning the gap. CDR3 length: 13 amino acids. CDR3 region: CASSSLGGGEAFF. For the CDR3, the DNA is TGTGCCAGCAGCTCGCTAGGGGGGGGCGAAGCTTTCTTT.

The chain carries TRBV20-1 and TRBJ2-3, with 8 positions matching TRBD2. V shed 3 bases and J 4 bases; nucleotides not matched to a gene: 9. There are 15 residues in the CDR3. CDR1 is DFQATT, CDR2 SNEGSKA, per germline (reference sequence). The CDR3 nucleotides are TGCAGTGCTAGTCCCTTCGGGAGGGCCCCAGATACGCAGTATTTT. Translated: CSASPFGRAPDTQYF.

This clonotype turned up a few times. This CDR3 is CATGSSANTGELFF. The CDR3 DNA follows: TGTGCCACCGGCTCATCGGCGAACACCGGGGAGCTGTTTTTT. This chain joins TRBV24-1 and TRBJ2-2, with D hard to call. V was cut by 9 bases and J by 0 bases, with 10 bases left in between. Germline assignment: CDR1 KGHDR and CDR2 SFDVKD. The CDR3 sequence is 14 residues long.

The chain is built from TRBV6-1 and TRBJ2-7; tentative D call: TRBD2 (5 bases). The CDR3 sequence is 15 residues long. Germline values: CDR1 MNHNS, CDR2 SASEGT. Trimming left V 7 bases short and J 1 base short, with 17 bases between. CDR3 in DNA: TGTGCCAGCAAGTCCATGACGGGATCATCCTACGAGCAGTACTTC. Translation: CASKSMTGSSYEQYF.

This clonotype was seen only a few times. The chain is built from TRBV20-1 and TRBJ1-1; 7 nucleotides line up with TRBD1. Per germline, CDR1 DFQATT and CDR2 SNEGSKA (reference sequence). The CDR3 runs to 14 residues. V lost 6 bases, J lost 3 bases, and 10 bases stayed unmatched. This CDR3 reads CSAPDQGGDTEAFF. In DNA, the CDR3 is TGCAGTGCACCCGACCAGGGGGGGGACACTGAAGCTTTCTTT.

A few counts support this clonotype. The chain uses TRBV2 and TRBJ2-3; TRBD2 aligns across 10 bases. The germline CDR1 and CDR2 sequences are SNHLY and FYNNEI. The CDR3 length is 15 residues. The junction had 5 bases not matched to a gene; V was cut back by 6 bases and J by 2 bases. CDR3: CASRAGTSDTDTQYF. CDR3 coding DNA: TGTGCCAGCAGGGCCGGGACTAGCGACACAGATACGCAGTATTTT.

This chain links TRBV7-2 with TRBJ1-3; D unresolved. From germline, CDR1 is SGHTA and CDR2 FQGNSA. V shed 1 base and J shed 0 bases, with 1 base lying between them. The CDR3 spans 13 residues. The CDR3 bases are TGTGCCAGCAGCTTAGGCTCTGGAAACACCATATATTTT. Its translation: CASSLGSGNTIYF.

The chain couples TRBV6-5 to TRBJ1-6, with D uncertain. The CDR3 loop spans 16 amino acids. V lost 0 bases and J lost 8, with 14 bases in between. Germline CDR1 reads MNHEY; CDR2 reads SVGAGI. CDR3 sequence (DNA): TGTGCCAGCAGTTACTCGAGTTTGGGGATAGATTCACCCCTCCACTTT. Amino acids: CASSYSSLGIDSPLHF.

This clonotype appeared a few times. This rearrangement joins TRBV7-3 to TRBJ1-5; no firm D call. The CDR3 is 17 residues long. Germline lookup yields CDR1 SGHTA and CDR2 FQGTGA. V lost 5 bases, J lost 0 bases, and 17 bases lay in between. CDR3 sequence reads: CASSHVMGWDSNQPQHF. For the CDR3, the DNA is TGTGCCAGCAGCCACGTTATGGGGTGGGATAGCAATCAGCCCCAGCATTTT.

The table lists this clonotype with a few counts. CDR3 DNA sequence: TGTGCCAGCAGTTACTCTCTCTCGGGGGGTTCCCTTGGCTACACCTTC. Encoded protein: CASSYSLSGGSLGYTF. The J gene is TRBJ1-2, the V gene TRBV6-5; tentative D call: TRBD1 (5 bases). CDR1 is MNHEY, CDR2 SVGAGI, per germline. Trimming shortened V by 0 bases and J by 7 bases, and 18 bases separated the two germline ends. This CDR3 is 16 amino acids long.

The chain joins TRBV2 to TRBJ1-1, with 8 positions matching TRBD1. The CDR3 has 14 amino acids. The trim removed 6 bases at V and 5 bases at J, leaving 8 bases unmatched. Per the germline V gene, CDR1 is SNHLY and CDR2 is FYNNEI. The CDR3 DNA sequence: TGTGCCAGCAGGGACAGGGTGCTTACAACTGAAGCTTTCTTT. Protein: CASRDRVLTTEAFF. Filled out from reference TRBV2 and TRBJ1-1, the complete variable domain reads EPEVTQTPSHQVTQMGQEVILRCVPISNHLYFYWYRQILGQKVEFLVSFYNNEISEKSEIFDDQFSVERPDGSNFTLKIRSTKLEDSAMYFCASRDRVLTTEAFFGQGTRLTVV.

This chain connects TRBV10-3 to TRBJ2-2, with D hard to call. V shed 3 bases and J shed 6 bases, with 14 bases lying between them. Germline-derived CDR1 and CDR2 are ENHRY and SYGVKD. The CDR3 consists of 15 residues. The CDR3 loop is CAISDWNSESGELFF. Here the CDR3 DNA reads TGTGCCATCAGTGATTGGAACTCAGAGTCCGGGGAGCTGTTTTTT.

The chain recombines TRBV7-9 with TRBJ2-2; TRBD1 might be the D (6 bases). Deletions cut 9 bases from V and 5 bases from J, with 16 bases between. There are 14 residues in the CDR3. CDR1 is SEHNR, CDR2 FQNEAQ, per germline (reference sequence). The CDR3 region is CASRVQGLTGELFF. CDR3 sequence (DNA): TGTGCCAGTCGGGTACAGGGTCTAACCGGGGAGCTGTTTTTT.

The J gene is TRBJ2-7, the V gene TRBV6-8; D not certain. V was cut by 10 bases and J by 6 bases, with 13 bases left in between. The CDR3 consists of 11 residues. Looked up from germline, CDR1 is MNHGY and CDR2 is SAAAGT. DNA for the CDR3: TGTGCCACCTTTGTTCCGTTCGAGCAGTACTTC. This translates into CATFVPFEQYF.

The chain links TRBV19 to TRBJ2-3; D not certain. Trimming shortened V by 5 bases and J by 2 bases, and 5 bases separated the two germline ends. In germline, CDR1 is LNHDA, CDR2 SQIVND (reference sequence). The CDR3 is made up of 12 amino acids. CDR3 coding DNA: TGTGCCAGTAGTGTATACACAGATACGCAGTATTTT. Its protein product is CASSVYTDTQYF.

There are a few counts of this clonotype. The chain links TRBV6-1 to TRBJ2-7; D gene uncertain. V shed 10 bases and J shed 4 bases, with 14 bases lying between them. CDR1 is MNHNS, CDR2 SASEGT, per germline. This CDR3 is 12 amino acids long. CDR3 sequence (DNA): TGTGCCACCCGCCGGAGCAGTTACGAGCAGTACTTC. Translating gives CATRRSSYEQYF.